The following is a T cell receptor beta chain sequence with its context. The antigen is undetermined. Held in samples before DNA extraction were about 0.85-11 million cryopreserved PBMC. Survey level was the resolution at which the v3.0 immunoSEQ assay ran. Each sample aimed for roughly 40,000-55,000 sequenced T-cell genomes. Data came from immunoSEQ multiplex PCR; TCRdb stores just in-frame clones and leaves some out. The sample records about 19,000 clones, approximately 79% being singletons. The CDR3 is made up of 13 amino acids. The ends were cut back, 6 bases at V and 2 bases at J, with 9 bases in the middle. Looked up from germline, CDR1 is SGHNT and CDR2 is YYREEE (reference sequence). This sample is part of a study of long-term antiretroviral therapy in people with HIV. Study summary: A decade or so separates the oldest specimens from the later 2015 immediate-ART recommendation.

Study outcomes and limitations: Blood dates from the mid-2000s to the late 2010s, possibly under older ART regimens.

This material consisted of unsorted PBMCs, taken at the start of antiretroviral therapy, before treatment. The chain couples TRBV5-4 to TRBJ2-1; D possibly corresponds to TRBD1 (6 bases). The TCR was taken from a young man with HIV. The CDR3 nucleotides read TGTGCCAGCACCGCAGGGGCCTACAATGAGCAGTTCTTC. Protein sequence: CASTAGAYNEQFF.